The T cell receptor beta chain under discussion was sequenced for a study of T cell responses to AZD1222 COVID-19 vaccine. General study results and limits: The sample set comprised mostly white British donors with more females, and clonal diversity was possibly underestimated. An increase in Spike-specific TCR breadth and depth was observed after two AZD1222 doses. Researchers took repertoire samples only after the peak T cell response had come.

For this clone: Its specificity is not known.

The germline V gene has CDR1 LNHDA and CDR2 SQIVND (reference sequence). The CDR3 loop spans 15 amino acids. With V trimmed by 4 bases and J by 5 bases, 6 bases remained unmatched. The assay was immunoSEQ multiplex PCR, and TCRdb's table has in-frame clones only and misses some. Of tens of thousands of clones in the sample, 80% to 90% are singletons; the top ten hold roughly 28%. The V and J genes are TRBV19 and TRBJ2-2; 8 bases are shared with TRBD1. The specimen was peripheral blood, collected 28 days after the second AZD1222 dose. The TCR was taken from an adult who received the AZD1222 COVID-19 vaccine. The CDR3 nucleotides are TGTGCCAGTAGTACGTGGGACAGGCGGACCGGGGAGCTGTTTTTT. Its translation is CASSTWDRRTGELFF.